Here is one TCR beta chain with its context. The CDR3 is made up of 15 amino acids. CDR1 ENHRY and CDR2 SYGVKD come from the germline V gene. V lost 6 bases and J 5 bases, leaving 20 bases between the germline ends. Clones were sequenced by immunoSEQ multiplex PCR, and TCRdb holds only the in-frame ones, with some missing. The data show approximately 80,000 clones, with about 83% seen just once and more than 2% held by the top ten. The sample comes from a study of ipilimumab plus nivolumab after autologous stem cell transplantation. Study-level information: Patients received a median of roughly five ipilimumab and roughly eight nivolumab doses. DLBCL patients had primary refractory or relapsed disease.

Ipilimumab, 1 mg/kg, started 14 to 28 days after autologous transplant. Patients received nivolumab 3 mg/kg at weeks 1, 4, 7, 10, then fortnightly to week 26. Sequences were derived from PBMCs, sampled in a trial of ipilimumab plus nivolumab as post-transplant consolidation. The chain employs TRBV10-3 and TRBJ2-7; perhaps D is TRBD1 or TRBD2 (5 bases each). The clonotype was recovered from a male donor with diffuse large B-cell lymphoma. CDR3 in DNA: TGTGCCATCAGAAGCACCGGGACGCAGGCCAACGAGCAGTACTTC. It is translated as CAIRSTGTQANEQYF.